This T cell receptor (beta chain) came from a study of blood T cell repertoires in COVID-19. Residents of around 24 US areas, aged roughly 18 to 95 years, made up the participants. As originally analysed: Amplification of reference gene primers provided the estimated nucleated cell counts. Here immunoSEQ multiplex PCR was the method, and the copy in TCRdb shows in-frame clones only, minus some. The DNA gave D and trimming, while V, J and clone size come from that table. Of approximately 200,000 clones in the sample, over 80% were seen once. Germline-derived CDR1 and CDR2 are KGHDR and SFDVKD. The CDR3 contains 13 residues. V gave up 1 base and J gave up 9 bases, with 9 bases separating them.

This chain connects TRBV24-1 to TRBJ1-3; a possible D gene is TRBD1 (5 bases). Sequenced input: PBMCs or T cells enriched from blood (not recorded which). This TCR came from a man aged 25-45 years who had recovered from COVID-19. Here the CDR3 reads CATSDFQGATIYF. For the CDR3, the DNA is TGTGCCACCAGTGATTTCCAGGGTGCCACCATATATTTT.